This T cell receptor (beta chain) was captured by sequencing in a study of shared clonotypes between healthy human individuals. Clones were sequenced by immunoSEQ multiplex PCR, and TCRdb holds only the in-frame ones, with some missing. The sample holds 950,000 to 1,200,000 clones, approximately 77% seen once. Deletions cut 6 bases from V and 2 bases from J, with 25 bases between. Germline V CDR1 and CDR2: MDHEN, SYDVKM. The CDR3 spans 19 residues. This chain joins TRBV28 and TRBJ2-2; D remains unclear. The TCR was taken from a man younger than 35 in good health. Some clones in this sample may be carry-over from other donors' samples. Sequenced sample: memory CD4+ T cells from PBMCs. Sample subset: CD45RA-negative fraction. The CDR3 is CASSRPTLALLINTGELFF. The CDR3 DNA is TGTGCCAGCAGCCGACCAACCCTGGCCCTTCTAATAAACACCGGGGAGCTGTTTTTT.